This T cell receptor (beta chain) stems from a study of T cell responses to AZD1222 COVID-19 vaccine. As for the study in general: Second-dose timings of about 4 or about 12 weeks were pooled.

Study results and limitations: Repertoires were collected only later (after the peak T cell response had occurred). Among the donors, most were white British and more were female, and clonal diversity was possibly underestimated.

Germline V gene lookup returns CDR1 LNHDA and CDR2 SQIVND (reference sequence). V was clipped by 5 bases and J by 6 bases; unmatched bases: 18. The CDR3 contains 17 residues. With respect to this clone: The antigen is unknown.

Repertoires were generated with immunoSEQ multiplex PCR, while TCRdb's copy carries only in-frame clones and drops some. The sample has roughly 150,000 clones; approximately 88% are singletons. The source material was peripheral blood, sampled on day 0 of AZD1222 vaccination. The receptor was isolated from an adult in good health. The chain couples TRBV19 to TRBJ1-1, with TRBD1 identical over 7 bases. CDR3 loop: CASSARTGRSYSSEAFF. For the CDR3, the DNA is TGTGCCAGTAGTGCCCGGACAGGCAGGTCGTACTCTTCTGAAGCTTTCTTT.